This T cell receptor (beta chain) derives from a study of blood T cell repertoires in COVID-19. Across the study: Specimens from acute and convalescent COVID-19 originated in the United States, Italy and Spain. Sources were T cells, B-cell-depleted T cells, or PBMCs; the material itself was cDNA or gDNA.

As originally analysed: Nucleated cell counts were estimated from reference gene primer amplification. TCRdb's table, derived via immunoSEQ multiplex PCR, lists solely in-frame clones and lacks some. The D gene and trimming were derived from the DNA, and the V and J assignments and clone size from that table. The profile shows about 200,000 clones, just under 90% of them singletons. This clone occurred once. Per the germline V gene, CDR1 is MNHEY and CDR2 is SMNVEV (reference sequence). The CDR3 totals 15 residues. J was trimmed by 7 bases and V by 7 bases; bases with no gene match: 12. The V call is TRBV27, the J call TRBJ1-5, with 8 bases that match TRBD1. The source of this sequence is a man between 60 and 70 years old who had recovered from COVID-19. The sequencing sample was made of peripheral blood. CDR3 region: CASITTGVHGQPQHF. Written as DNA, the CDR3 is TGTGCCAGCATTACGACAGGGGTGCATGGACAGCCCCAGCATTTT.